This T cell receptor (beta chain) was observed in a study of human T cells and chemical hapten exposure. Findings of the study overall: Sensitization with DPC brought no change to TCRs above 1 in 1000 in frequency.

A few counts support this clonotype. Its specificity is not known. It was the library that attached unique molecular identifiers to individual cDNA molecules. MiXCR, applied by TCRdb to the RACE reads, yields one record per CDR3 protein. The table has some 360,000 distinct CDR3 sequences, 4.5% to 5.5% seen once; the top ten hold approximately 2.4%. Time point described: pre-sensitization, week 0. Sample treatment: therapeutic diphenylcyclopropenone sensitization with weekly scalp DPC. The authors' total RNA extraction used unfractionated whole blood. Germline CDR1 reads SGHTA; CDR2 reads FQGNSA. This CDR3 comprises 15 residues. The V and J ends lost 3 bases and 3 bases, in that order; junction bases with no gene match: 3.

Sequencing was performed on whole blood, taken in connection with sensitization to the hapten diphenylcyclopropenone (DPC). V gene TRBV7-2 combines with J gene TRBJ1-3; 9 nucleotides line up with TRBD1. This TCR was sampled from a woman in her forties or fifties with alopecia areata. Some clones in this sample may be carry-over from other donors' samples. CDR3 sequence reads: CASSFDRGYGNTIYF. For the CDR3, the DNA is TGTGCCAGCAGCTTCGACAGGGGGTATGGAAACACCATATATTTT.